The 21 T cell receptor beta chains given below trace back to one sample, sequenced in a study of blood T cell repertoires in COVID-19. Some clones are missing from TCRdb's copy, which holds only in-frame ones; the method was immunoSEQ multiplex PCR. Here the sample spans around 300,000 clones, around nine tenths being singletons. Sequenced sample: peripheral blood. Receptor source: a woman in her 30s with COVID-19, enrolled during active disease.

J is TRBJ2-1 and V is TRBV10-3, with a tentative D call TRBD2 (6 bases). The CDR3 loop spans 14 amino acids. Looked up from germline, CDR1 is ENHRY and CDR2 is SYGVKD. Trimming cost V 4 bases and J 3 bases, with 10 bases left between them. CDR3 bases: TGTGCCATCAGTGGTAGGGACTTCTACAATGAGCAGTTCTTC. Its translation: CAISGRDFYNEQFF.

A few counts support this clone. A junction boundary mismatches the germline segment, possibly from a read error. The chain uses TRBV2 and TRBJ2-7; tentatively, D is TRBD2 (5 bases). The germline V gene has CDR1 SNHLY and CDR2 FYNNEI. There are 13 residues in the CDR3. CDR3 bases: TGTGCAAGCAAGAGGGCTGGATCCTACGAGCAGTACTTC. The encoded protein is CASKRAGSYEQYF.

V usage is TRBV28 and J usage is TRBJ1-2, with D maybe TRBD1 (5 bases). The CDR3 loop spans 14 amino acids. The germline gives CDR1 MDHEN, CDR2 SYDVKM. The V gene lost 8 bases and the J gene lost 2 bases, with 15 bases spanning the gap. CDR3 residues: CASVRGSLNYGYTF. The CDR3, as DNA: TGTGCCAGCGTCCGGGGGTCCCTGAACTATGGCTACACCTTC.

The CDR3 sequence: CASSHYIGTSVTGDTQYF. The CDR3 DNA is TGTGCCAGCAGCCATTATATTGGGACTAGCGTGACAGGAGATACGCAGTATTTT. The chain employs TRBV4-2 and TRBJ2-3; 10 nucleotides agree with TRBD2. This CDR3 is built from 18 residues. With V trimmed by 3 bases and J by 5 bases, 14 bases remained unmatched. Per germline, CDR1 LGHNA and CDR2 YNFKEQ.

This clone was counted between two and nine times. As DNA, the CDR3 is TGCGCCAGCAGCTTGAGAGGCAGGGTGGTTGATGGCTACACCTTC. Protein: CASSLRGRVVDGYTF. The chain joins TRBV5-1 to TRBJ1-2, with a tentative D call TRBD1 (5 bases). CDR3 length equals 15 residues. V dropped 1 base and J dropped 6 bases, with 16 bases sitting between them. Germline V gene lookup returns CDR1 SGHRS and CDR2 YFSETQ.

The V call is TRBV19, the J call TRBJ1-1; possible D gene TRBD1, 6 bases. The CDR3 sequence is 15 residues long. V lost 3 bases to trimming and J lost 0 bases, with 11 bases between them. Germline V gene lookup returns CDR1 LNHDA and CDR2 SQIVND (reference sequence). The CDR3: CASSMTGSMNTEAFF. CDR3 in DNA: TGTGCCAGTAGTATGACAGGCTCGATGAACACTGAAGCTTTCTTT.

The chain is built from TRBV9 and TRBJ2-5; 12 positions agree with TRBD2. Trimming at V came to 4 bases and at J to 6 bases, leaving 7 bases not matched to a gene. CDR3 length equals 15 residues. Germline-derived CDR1 and CDR2 are SGDLS and YYNGEE. The CDR3 nucleotides are TGTGCCAGCAGCATGACTAGCGGGAGTGGGCAGACCCAGTACTTC. Residues: CASSMTSGSGQTQYF.

The J gene is TRBJ1-1, the V gene TRBV9; D is perhaps TRBD1 (6 bases). With 0 bases removed from V and 1 base from J, the gap between germline ends came to 10 bases. This CDR3 spans 15 amino acids. The germline V gene encodes CDR1 SGDLS and CDR2 YYNGEE. DNA of the CDR3: TGTGCCAGCAGCGTAGTAGGGGGGGCGAACACTGAAGCTTTCTTT. Encoded protein: CASSVVGGANTEAFF.

The gene calls are TRBV20-1 and TRBJ2-7; possibly TRBD2 for D (5 bases). The CDR3 covers 13 residues. The V end was cut by 3 bases, the J end by 5 bases, with 14 bases between. Per the germline V gene, CDR1 is DFQATT and CDR2 is SNEGSKA (reference sequence). This CDR3 is CSASLGLDHEQYF. The CDR3 region has the DNA TGCAGTGCTAGTCTAGGACTGGACCACGAGCAGTACTTC.

V usage is TRBV28 and J usage is TRBJ2-7, with D tentatively TRBD2 (5 bases). Germline V lookup: CDR1 MDHEN, CDR2 SYDVKM. The CDR3 has 12 residues. The V and J ends lost 7 bases and 1 base respectively, with 8 bases between them. The CDR3 loop reads CASTSGSYEQYF. The DNA for the CDR3 is TGTGCCAGCACAAGCGGATCCTACGAGCAGTACTTC. Full variable domain (missing parts from reference TRBV28 and TRBJ2-7): DVKVTQSSRYLVKRTGEKVFLECVQDMDHENMFWYRQDPGLGLRLIYFSYDVKMKEKGDIPEGYSVSREKKERFSLILESASTNQTSMYLCASTSGSYEQYFGPGTRLTVT.

The J gene is TRBJ1-1, the V gene TRBV9, with D perhaps matching TRBD1 (6 bases). Germline lookup yields CDR1 SGDLS and CDR2 YYNGEE. Trimming stripped 4 bases from V and 4 bases from J, with 14 bases between. The CDR3 loop spans 14 amino acids. DNA for the CDR3: TGTGCCAGCAGCCAACGGGACACCGCCACTGAAGCTTTCTTT. It translates to CASSQRDTATEAFF. Based on the CDR3 plus reference TRBV9 and TRBJ1-1, the full variable domain is DSGVTQTPKHLITATGQRVTLRCSPRSGDLSVYWYQQSLDQGLQFLIQYYNGEERAKGNILERFSAQQFPDLHSELNLSSLELGDSALYFCASSQRDTATEAFFGQGTRLTVV.

The chain is built from TRBV3-1 (or the pseudogene TRBV3-2) and TRBJ2-3, with 7 bases matching TRBD2. In germline, CDR1 is LGHDT, CDR2 YNNKEL (reference sequence). Trimming cost V 4 bases and J 1 base; bases outside gene matches: 11. The CDR3 covers 17 residues. The CDR3 coding sequence is TGTGCCAGCAGCCTTCGCCCGCGGGAGATTGGCACAGATACGCAGTATTTT. Protein: CASSLRPREIGTDTQYF.

This clone was detected a few times. The same CDR3 also results from other DNA sequences found in this sample. The chain carries TRBV10-3 and TRBJ1-5; D is perhaps TRBD1 (5 bases). In germline, CDR1 is ENHRY, CDR2 SYGVKD. The CDR3 covers 15 residues. V lost 0 bases and J lost 1, with 7 bases in between. The CDR3 nucleotides read TGTGCCATCAGTGAGTCGGGGCAGAGCAATCAGCCCCAGCATTTT. This sequence encodes CAISESGQSNQPQHF.

The J gene is TRBJ2-3, the V gene TRBV27; D is possibly TRBD1 (5 bases). Germline-derived CDR1 and CDR2 are MNHEY and SMNVEV (reference sequence). V was pared by 6 bases and J by 6 bases, with 13 bases between. This CDR3 has 13 residues. CDR3 nucleotide sequence: TGTGCCAGCAGGAAACCAGGGCTTGATACGCAGTATTTT. Protein product: CASRKPGLDTQYF.

This chain uses TRBV9 with TRBJ1-4; a weak D match, TRBD1 (6 bases). The germline gives CDR1 SGDLS, CDR2 YYNGEE. The CDR3 sequence is 15 residues long. The ends were cut back, 0 bases at V and 5 bases at J, with 11 bases in the middle. Here the CDR3 reads CASSVVGTQNEKLFF. DNA of the CDR3: TGTGCCAGCAGCGTAGTTGGGACACAGAATGAAAAACTGTTTTTT.

This clone was detected once. J is TRBJ2-3 and V is TRBV6-5; weak D call: TRBD1 (6 bases). This CDR3 has 15 residues. The germline CDR1 and CDR2 sequences are MNHEY and SVGAGI. V was trimmed by 4 bases and J by 2 bases, leaving 13 bases between them. DNA of the CDR3: TGTGCCAGCAGTTTACAGGGATGGGCCACAGATACGCAGTATTTT. Its translation: CASSLQGWATDTQYF.

J is TRBJ2-3 and V is TRBV10-3; TRBD2 aligns across 13 bases. With 3 bases clipped from V and 4 bases from J, the junction kept 10 bases outside the gene matches. Per germline, CDR1 ENHRY and CDR2 SYGVKD. CDR3 length: 18 residues. In DNA, the CDR3 is TGTGCCATCAGTGATAAGGGACTAGCGGGAACATGGCCAGATACGCAGTATTTT. Translation gives CAISDKGLAGTWPDTQYF.

The rearrangement joins TRBV9 to TRBJ2-7, with a weak D call TRBD1 (7 bases). The CDR3 has 14 amino acids. The V end lost 4 bases, the J end lost 6 bases, and 17 bases lay between the germline ends. Germline V CDR1 and CDR2: SGDLS, YYNGEE. This CDR3 is CASSTRDSWGEQYF. DNA of the CDR3: TGTGCCAGCAGCACGCGGGACAGTTGGGGCGAGCAGTACTTC.

The rearrangement links TRBV15 to TRBJ2-3, with D unresolved. The CDR3 is 17 residues long. V lost 1 base, J lost 1 base, and 15 bases lay in between. Germline V CDR1 and CDR2: LNHNV, YYDKDF (reference sequence). The CDR3 DNA follows: TGTGCCACCAGCAGAGGGGTGACTCAATCGGGCACAGATACGCAGTATTTT. As protein: CATSRGVTQSGTDTQYF.

V and J are TRBV10-2 and TRBJ2-7, with 7 bases aligning to TRBD2. With V trimmed by 0 bases and J by 1 base, 0 bases remained unmatched. CDR1 and CDR2 from the germline V gene are WSHSY and SAAADI. The CDR3 spans 14 residues. The DNA of the CDR3 is TGCGCCAGCAGTGAGTCGCGGGGGTCCTACGAGCAGTACTTC. Translation: CASSESRGSYEQYF.

The gene calls are TRBV5-1 and TRBJ1-3; D remains unclear. The CDR3 runs to 14 residues. Germline V gene sequence: CDR1 SGHRS, CDR2 YFSETQ. The V end was cut by 3 bases, the J end by 3 bases, with 10 bases between. This CDR3 reads CASSSPGVGNTIYF. In nucleotides, the CDR3 is TGCGCCAGCAGCTCGCCTGGAGTTGGAAACACCATATATTTT.